The following is a TCR beta chain sequence with its context. Primers included in the PCR were 60 Vbeta and 13 Jbeta primers. Assay used: immunoSEQ multiplex PCR; TCRdb lists only in-frame clones, some missing. The table includes approximately 150,000 clones, about 80% detected once. The data were obtained in a study of cytomegalovirus exposure and HLA in healthy donors. The CDR3 length is 14 residues. V was trimmed by 2 bases and J by 5 bases, leaving 12 bases between them. Germline CDR1 and CDR2: LNHDA and SQIVND (reference sequence). The material sequenced was PBMCs. This clonotype originated in a woman in her 50s in good health and CMV-seronegative. The rearrangement links TRBV19 to TRBJ1-1, with a weak D call TRBD1 (5 bases). The CDR3 DNA reads as TGTGCCAGTAGTATAATGGGGGGTGTAACTGAAGCTTTCTTT. This codes for CASSIMGGVTEAFF.